The following is a T cell receptor (beta chain) sequence with its context. Germline lookup yields CDR1 MDHEN and CDR2 SYDVKM. This CDR3 contains 15 residues. The ends were cut back, 6 bases at V and 2 bases at J, with 14 bases in the middle. The sample originates from a study of spatial heterogeneity in lung cancer. This sample's time point: sample taken at primary tumor resection. Unsorted whole RNA samples from tumor, nontumor lung or frozen PBMC were sequenced. A unique molecular identifier was attached to every TCR cDNA molecule. One entry per CDR3 protein, called by TCRdb with MiXCR from the 5' RACE reads. Of more than 80,000 distinct CDR3 sequences in the sample, less than 15% were seen once.

V is TRBV28 and J is TRBJ1-5, with D perhaps TRBD1 (6 bases). The sample consisted of PBMCs, taken at surgery. The sequence was obtained from a male donor with early-stage non-small cell lung cancer. The CDR3 loop reads CASSRRGAGNQPQHF. Written as DNA, the CDR3 is TGTGCCAGCAGCCGGCGGGGGGCGGGCAATCAGCCCCAGCATTTT.